This TCR beta chain stems from a study of Ad26.COV2.S vaccination and SARS-CoV-2 variants (dated by TCRdb to the early 2020s). Study-wide context: Donors in the vaccine arm were drawn from COV1001, a multicentre, randomized, double-blind, placebo-controlled phase I-IIa trial testing Ad26.COV2.S in healthy adults. Ad26.COV2.S was administered intramuscularly at a dose of 5x10^10 or 1x10^11 viral particles, either as one shot or as two shots given 56 days apart. The specificity and breadth of SARS-CoV-2-reactive T cell receptors after Ad26.COV2.S vaccination were assessed by TCRbeta repertoire sequencing. A total of approximately 30 samples were included in the TCR-sequenced set, comprising approximately 20 Ad26.COV2.S vaccine recipients, 5 placebo recipients and 8 SARS-CoV-2 convalescent individuals. Trial participants were randomized into five groups of five, in which low-dose or high-dose Ad26.COV2.S was given once or twice, or placebo was given on both occasions. Investigators remained blinded to trial group allocation during experiments and outcome assessment. The paper's findings and limits, for the study overall: Higher spike-specific TCR breadth was observed in Ad26.COV2.S recipients than in placebo recipients (P = 0.0014). The study was not powered for comparison of responses between vaccine doses or regimens. Vaccine and placebo recipients had comparable non-spike TCR breadth, which fits with the vaccine containing only spike. The authors noted that total T cell responses may have been underestimated by the TCR breadth and depth analyses. After vaccination, spike-specific CD8+ and CD4+ T cell responses were reported to show substantial breadth.

A remark on this clone: Its antigen specificity is not known. No base quality values were provided; no much bigger clone lies one nucleotide off.

The germline V gene encodes CDR1 MNHNS and CDR2 SASEGT. A distance of 13 bases separates the germline ends of V and J, which lose 1 base and 13 bases respectively. The CDR3, cysteine through phenylalanine, is 12 amino acids long. Only the CDR3 DNA stays, 36 bases, in frame from base 1. TCRbeta CDR3 regions were sequenced with the immunoSEQ Assay. After extraction, genomic DNA underwent amplification by bias-controlled multiplex PCR, followed by high-throughput sequencing. Processing in the source paper ran as follows. To quantify the absolute abundance of every unique TCRbeta CDR3 region, sequences were collapsed and filtered. T cell fraction was estimated by normalization of TCRbeta template counts to usable DNA, with usable DNA being measured through amplification of reference genes present in all nucleated cells. Repertoire TCRs were annotated as SARS-CoV-2-specific when V gene, CDR3 amino acid sequence and J gene were exactly matched to a known reactive TCR set. The reference SARS-CoV-2 TCR set was obtained from MIRA and was filtered for enrichment in COVID-19-positive ImmuneCODE repertoires, whereby public or cross-reactive TCRs were removed. Using the MIRA antigens, annotated TCRs were further analysed by specific ORF or by position within an ORF. Breadth was defined as annotated unique rearrangements over total unique productive rearrangements; depth was the summed frequency of those rearrangements. TCR breadth was compared between groups using two-sided Wilcoxon rank-sum tests. Sourced from immuneACCESS, this table was stored by TCRdb with only in-frame sequences that have V and J called. A share of the clones is absent; for the studies checked, an unresolved V gene accounts for under half, and the remainder has no known explanation. V and J calls and clone size come straight from that table; D and trimming were deduced from the DNA. The sample includes over 250,000 clones, with 80% to 90% observed a single time. 3% to 4% of the sample is in the top ten clones.

Reading the label with the study, this specimen's treatment or condition is: approximately 18 received Ad26.COV2.S at low or high dose, single or two shots; several received placebo; per-sample allocation not given. Repertoires of vaccine and placebo recipients were sequenced from samples taken on day 63 after the first injection. Between 29 July and 7 August 2020, Cohort 1b enrolled fewer than 30 adults aged 18-55 years at one site in Boston, USA. Ad26.COV2.S consisted of a replication-incompetent adenovirus type 26 vector by which a prefusion-stabilized SARS-CoV-2 spike protein from the original Wuhan strain was expressed.

The source material was peripheral blood, sampled in a trial of Ad26.COV2.S vaccine versus placebo. This TCR came from a person between 18 and 60 years old who received the Ad26.COV2.S COVID-19 vaccine or a placebo. The chain employs TRBV6-1 and TRBJ1-1; matching of 5 bases hints at TRBD1 as the D gene. CDR3 protein: CASSEDGPGGFF. The bases are TGTGCCAGCAGTGAAGATGGGCCGGGGGGTTTCTTT.